What follows are 5 T cell receptor beta chains derived from one specimen sequenced in a study of identifying expanded T cells in peripheral blood. Repertoires were generated with immunoSEQ multiplex PCR, while TCRdb's copy carries only in-frame clones and drops some. The sample has tens of thousands of clones; more than 70% are singletons. Sequenced material: blood. The source of these receptors is a person between 18 and 70 years old in good health.

This chain joins TRBV28 and TRBJ1-5; no reliable D call. The germline V and J ends were trimmed by 5 bases and 7 bases, with 6 bases remaining between them. Per germline, CDR1 MDHEN and CDR2 SYDVKM. The CDR3 spans 11 residues. The chain's CDR3 is CASSGEQPQHF. CDR3 coding DNA: TGTGCCAGCAGTGGAGAACAGCCCCAGCATTTT.

This chain uses TRBV30 with TRBJ1-2; D might be TRBD1 (5 bases). The CDR3 loop spans 13 amino acids. The V gene's germline CDR1 is GTSNPN and CDR2 SVGIG (reference sequence). Trimming removed 2 bases from V and 7 bases from J, with 14 bases in between. CDR3 nucleotides: TGTGCCTGGAGTCGGGAGGGGCCGTTTGGCTACACCTTC. It is translated as CAWSREGPFGYTF.

A note on this clone: Germline is not matched at one junction end, which may reflect a read error. This sequence joins TRBV6-5 and TRBJ1-2, with D tentatively TRBD1 (5 bases). This CDR3 has 12 amino acids. Germline assignment: CDR1 MNHEY and CDR2 SVGAGI. The CDR3 sequence: CASSNSGFGYTF. Here the CDR3 DNA reads TGTGCCAGCAGTAACTCAGGGTTTGGCTACACCTTC.

This chain uses TRBV28 with TRBJ2-5; D not resolved. Trimming pared 6 bases from V and 5 bases from J, leaving 19 bases between. Germline CDR1 is MDHEN and CDR2 is SYDVKM. CDR3 length: 15 amino acids. CDR3 residues: CASSPPAGSEETQYF. In DNA form, the CDR3 reads TGTGCCAGCAGCCCCCCCGCCGGGTCGGAGGAGACCCAGTACTTC.

The chain has TRBV2 and TRBJ1-2; 12 bases are a match to TRBD1. This CDR3 has 14 amino acids. The germline V gene has CDR1 SNHLY and CDR2 FYNNEI. Trimming at V came to 7 bases and at J to 7 bases, leaving 7 bases not matched to a gene. CDR3 protein: CASKTGQGAGGYTF. CDR3 coding DNA: TGTGCCAGCAAAACGGGACAGGGGGCGGGTGGCTACACCTTC.